One T cell receptor beta chain is described in this entry. Its antigen is currently unknown. The sample is drawn from a study of T cell repertoires and Cas9 in healthy adults. Study context: SpCas9-reactive CD4 and CD8 T cells were characterized for potency, cytotoxicity and lineage.

Broader study findings: In vitro, SpCas9-reactive Tregs were reported to curb effector T cell proliferation and function.

The ends lost 3 bases at V and 4 bases at J; junction bases unmatched: 5. This CDR3 spans 14 amino acids. Per germline, CDR1 MDHEN and CDR2 SYDVKM. Here immunoSEQ multiplex PCR was the method, and the copy in TCRdb shows in-frame clones only, minus some. In the table there are about 14,000 clones, 85% to 90% of which are singletons. Sequencing used Tregs (CD4+, CD25+, CD127-, CD137-, CD154-) from PBMCs; culture status not recorded. This rearrangement joins TRBV28 to TRBJ1-2, with 7 bases fitting TRBD1. This clonotype originated in a human donor in good health. As DNA, the CDR3 is TGTGCCAGCAGTTTCGGCGACAGGGCCTATGGCTACACCTTC. It is translated as CASSFGDRAYGYTF.